Sequencing of this TCR beta chain was carried out in a study of T cells in localized non-small cell lung cancer. With V trimmed by 5 bases and J by 7 bases, 8 bases remained unmatched. Germline lookup yields CDR1 MDHEN and CDR2 SYDVKM. This CDR3 is 14 amino acids long. A word on this clone: Its antigen is not known.

Sequencing used immunoSEQ multiplex PCR; TCRdb keeps in-frame clones, though not all of them. The data hold just over 70,000 clones, with 85% to 90% observed a single time. Findings of the study overall: The study detected a median approximately 57 of the top 100 tumor clones in adjacent lung.

V and J are TRBV28 and TRBJ2-3, with 8 nucleotides matching TRBD2. This clonotype was sampled from a male donor aged 60 or over with stage III squamous cell lung carcinoma. Sequences were derived from peripheral blood, sampled before any cancer treatment. The CDR3 DNA is TGTGCCAGCAGTCCAAGCGGGGGATTTAATACGCAGTATTTT. Protein: CASSPSGGFNTQYF.